This T cell receptor (delta chain) was captured by sequencing in a study of gamma-delta chains in newborns, infants, children. Study-wide background: Microbial exposure reportedly drives polyclonal innate γδ T cell expansion after birth.

This clone has more than one count but fewer than ten. Within the sample, other DNA sequences also encode this same CDR3. TCRdb re-analyzed the reads via CATT. The sample holds 15,000 or so delta-chain clones, 7.3% seen once. Germline V gene sequence: CDR1 GEAIGNYY, CDR2 EKD. With 3 bases clipped from V and 0 bases from J, the junction kept 10 bases outside the gene matches. The CDR3 loop spans 18 amino acids. The chain carries TRDV2 and TRDJ2, with 9 positions matching TRDD3. What was sequenced was blood. This receptor was identified in a child who was a newborn, infant or young child, either healthy, febrile or measles-vaccinated (not recorded which). The CDR3 DNA is TGTGCCTGTGACCCCGTTTACTGGGGGACAGCTTTGACAGCACAACTCTTCTTT. Translated, it gives CACDPVYWGTALTAQLFF.